These 10 T cell receptor beta chains were sequenced from one sample in a study of shared clonotypes between healthy human individuals. Some clones are missing from TCRdb's copy, which holds only in-frame ones; the method was immunoSEQ multiplex PCR. The sample includes more than 850,000 clones, about four fifths of them seen just once. Sequenced sample: memory CD4+ T cells from PBMCs. The sample's subset: CD45RA-negative fraction. Receptor source: a man aged 18 to 35 in good health. Some clones in this sample may be carry-over from other donors' samples.

The J gene is TRBJ2-1, the V gene TRBV5-6; no clear D gene. The CDR3 spans 13 residues. V dropped 3 bases and J dropped 3 bases, with 7 bases sitting between them. Looked up from germline, CDR1 is SGHDT and CDR2 is YYEEEE. This chain's CDR3 is CASSSDSYNEQFF. The DNA of the CDR3 is TGTGCCAGCAGCTCTGATAGCTACAATGAGCAGTTCTTC.

This chain uses TRBV6-6 with TRBJ1-2; D gene uncertain. Germline V lookup: CDR1 MNHNY, CDR2 SVGAGI (reference sequence). V gave up 4 bases and J gave up 3 bases, with 9 bases separating them. The CDR3 covers 13 residues. CDR3 protein: CASSSATYYGYTF. CDR3 in DNA: TGTGCCAGCAGTTCGGCAACGTACTATGGCTACACCTTC.

The rearrangement uses TRBV7-2 and TRBJ2-5; D is ambiguous. Germline lookup yields CDR1 SGHTA and CDR2 FQGNSA. V lost 1 base, J lost 1 base, and 10 bases lay in between. The CDR3 contains 15 residues. CDR3 loop: CASSLVVQPQETQYF. The CDR3 bases are TGTGCCAGCAGCTTAGTCGTCCAGCCCCAAGAGACCCAGTACTTC.

This clone has a handful of counts. V gene TRBV6-1 combines with J gene TRBJ2-7; D might be TRBD2 (5 bases). This CDR3 has 15 amino acids. The ends were cut back, 5 bases at V and 6 bases at J, with 20 bases in the middle. Germline CDR1 is MNHNS and CDR2 is SASEGT. The CDR3 spells CASSFLRVARVEQYF. CDR3 DNA: TGTGCCAGCAGTTTCCTGCGGGTCGCGAGGGTCGAGCAGTACTTC.

The chain has TRBV19 and TRBJ2-7, with D unclear. Trimming removed 3 bases from V and 4 bases from J, with 13 bases in between. This CDR3 contains 14 residues. Germline loops: CDR1 LNHDA, CDR2 SQIVND (reference sequence). The CDR3 is CASSISQAEYEQYF. DNA for the CDR3: TGTGCCAGTAGTATCTCGCAGGCGGAGTACGAGCAGTACTTC.

This clone has just one count. The chain couples TRBV6-5 to TRBJ2-3, with 9 nucleotides matching TRBD2. The CDR3 is made up of 15 amino acids. CDR1 MNHEY and CDR2 SVGAGI come from the germline V gene. V gave up 5 bases and J gave up 8 bases; unmatched junction bases: 11. The CDR3 loop reads CASSLTSGTRGTQYF. CDR3 DNA sequence: TGTGCCAGCAGTCTGACTAGCGGAACCCGAGGTACGCAGTATTTT.

The chain has TRBV19 and TRBJ1-5; D gene unclear. Germline V lookup: CDR1 LNHDA, CDR2 SQIVND (reference sequence). The CDR3 totals 13 residues. The V and J ends lost 5 bases and 5 bases respectively, with 10 bases between them. The CDR3 DNA follows: TGTGCCAGTAGTTGGGAGCTTGATCAGCCCCAGCATTTT. Amino acid sequence: CASSWELDQPQHF.

V and J are TRBV4-3 and TRBJ2-3, with 7 bases identical to TRBD2. With V trimmed by 1 base and J by 8 bases, 3 bases remained unmatched. This CDR3 has 13 residues. Germline CDR1 and CDR2: LGHNA and YSLEER. CDR3 sequence: CASSQGTGGTQYF. CDR3 in DNA: TGCGCCAGCAGCCAAGGGACGGGGGGTACGCAGTATTTT.

The table lists this clone with many counts. The V and J genes are TRBV19 and TRBJ2-5; 9 bases fit TRBD2. The germline V gene encodes CDR1 LNHDA and CDR2 SQIVND (reference sequence). CDR3 length equals 15 residues. Unmatched junction bases numbered 11, after V lost 5 bases and J lost 7 bases. Written as DNA, the CDR3 is TGTGCCAGTAGTGAAGGAGGTAGCGGGAGTAGGACCCAGTACTTC. Its protein is CASSEGGSGSRTQYF.

This chain connects TRBV7-9 to TRBJ1-1; 7 nucleotides line up with TRBD1. V shed 3 bases and J 0 bases; nucleotides not matched to a gene: 13. The CDR3 loop spans 18 amino acids. Germline values: CDR1 SEHNR, CDR2 FQNEAQ (reference sequence). As DNA, the CDR3 is TGTGCCAGCAGCTTGGAACCTCGGAGGACAGGAATGAACACTGAAGCTTTCTTT. Its protein product is CASSLEPRRTGMNTEAFF.